The clone carrying this T cell receptor beta chain was seen only once. Some clones are missing from TCRdb's copy, which holds only in-frame ones; the method was immunoSEQ multiplex PCR. The data show tens of thousands of clones, around 90% seen once. Germline V lookup: CDR1 MNHNS, CDR2 SASEGT. CDR3 length: 16 residues. V shed 3 bases, J shed 2 bases, and the junction held 6 bases outside the gene matches. This sample is part of a study of T cell changes during pregnancy in multiple sclerosis. The rearrangement uses TRBV6-1 and TRBJ2-5; 10 nucleotides match TRBD2. The TCR was taken from a female donor with multiple sclerosis, enrolled in a pregnancy study. This material consisted of CD8+ T cells from peripheral blood mononuclear cells, taken in the second trimester of pregnancy. The CDR3 spells CASSDDWTSGQETQYF. In DNA form, the CDR3 reads TGTGCCAGCAGTGACGATTGGACTAGCGGACAAGAGACCCAGTACTTC.